The clone carrying this T cell receptor beta chain has a handful of counts. Its antigen is as yet unknown. This specimen belongs to a study of cytomegalovirus exposure and HLA in healthy donors. The PCR was carried out with 60 Vbeta primers and 13 Jbeta primers. TCRdb's table, derived via immunoSEQ multiplex PCR, lists solely in-frame clones and lacks some. The sample consists of roughly 200,000 clones, 8.5% to 10% of them appearing once. General study points: While the bulk of TCR sequences proved rare, some public TCRs turned up in many donors.

The V and J ends lost 0 bases and 1 base respectively, with 8 bases between them. Germline loops: CDR1 SGHRS, CDR2 YFSETQ. This CDR3 has 15 residues. The chain combines TRBV5-1 with TRBJ2-1, with D possibly TRBD1 on 6 matching bases. Input material: PBMCs. The clonotype originates from a woman aged 25 to 45 in good health and CMV-seropositive. CDR3 amino acids: CASSLGQVSYNEQFF. The CDR3 DNA follows: TGCGCCAGCAGCTTGGGACAGGTGTCCTACAATGAGCAGTTCTTC.